The source of this TCR beta chain is a study of blood T cell repertoires in COVID-19. Study in general: From the United States, Italy and Spain came samples of acute and convalescent COVID-19. PBMCs, B-cell-depleted T cells, or T cells were the source of the cDNA or gDNA that made up the material.

Source study methods: The authors estimated nucleated cell counts from reference gene primer amplification. TCRdb's table, derived via immunoSEQ multiplex PCR, lists solely in-frame clones and lacks some. V, J and clone size reflect that table, while D and trimming were determined from the DNA. Found here are 150,000 to 200,000 clones, approximately 74% of them singletons; the top ten hold under 3.5%. This CDR3 contains 16 residues. Germline CDR1 ENHRY, CDR2 SYGVKD. V lost 3 bases and J lost 3, with 15 bases in between. The chain links TRBV10-3 to TRBJ2-1; a weak D match, TRBD2 (6 bases). The source of this sequence is a woman older than 75 with acute or convalescent COVID-19. Input material: peripheral blood. The CDR3 sequence: CAISDWEALNYNEQFF. The DNA for the CDR3 is TGTGCCATCAGTGATTGGGAGGCGTTAAACTACAATGAGCAGTTCTTC.